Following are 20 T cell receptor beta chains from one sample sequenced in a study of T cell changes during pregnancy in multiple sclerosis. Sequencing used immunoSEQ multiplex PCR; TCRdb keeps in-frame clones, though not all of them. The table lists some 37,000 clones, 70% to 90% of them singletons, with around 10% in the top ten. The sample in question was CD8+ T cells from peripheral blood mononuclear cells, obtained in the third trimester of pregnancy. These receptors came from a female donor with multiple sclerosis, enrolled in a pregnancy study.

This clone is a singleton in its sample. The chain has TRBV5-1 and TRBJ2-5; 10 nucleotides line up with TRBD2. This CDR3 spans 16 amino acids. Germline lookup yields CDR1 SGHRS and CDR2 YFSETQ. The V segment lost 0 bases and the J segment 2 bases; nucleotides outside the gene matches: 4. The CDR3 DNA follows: TGCGCCAGCAGCTTGGATCCTAGCGGGGGTCAAGAGACCCAGTACTTC. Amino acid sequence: CASSLDPSGGQETQYF.

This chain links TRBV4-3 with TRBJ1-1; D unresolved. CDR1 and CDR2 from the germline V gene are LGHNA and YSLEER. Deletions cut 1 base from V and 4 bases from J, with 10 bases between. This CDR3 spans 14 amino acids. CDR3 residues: CASSQGYTGTEAFF. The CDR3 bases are TGCGCCAGCAGCCAAGGATATACGGGCACTGAAGCTTTCTTT.

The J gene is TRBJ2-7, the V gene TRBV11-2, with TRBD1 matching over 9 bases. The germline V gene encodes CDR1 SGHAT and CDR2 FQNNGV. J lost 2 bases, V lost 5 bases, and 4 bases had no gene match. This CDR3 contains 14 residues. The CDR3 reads CASSHGQGTYEQYF. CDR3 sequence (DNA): TGTGCCAGCAGCCACGGACAGGGGACCTACGAGCAGTACTTC.

In DNA form, the CDR3 reads TGTGCCAGCAGTTCGGGGGGGGAGCAGTACTTC. This gives the protein CASSSGGEQYF. The rearrangement joins TRBV27 to TRBJ2-7; 8 bases match TRBD2. J was trimmed by 7 bases and V by 4 bases; bases with no gene match: 0. This CDR3 comprises 11 residues. Germline V gene sequence: CDR1 MNHEY, CDR2 SMNVEV (reference sequence).

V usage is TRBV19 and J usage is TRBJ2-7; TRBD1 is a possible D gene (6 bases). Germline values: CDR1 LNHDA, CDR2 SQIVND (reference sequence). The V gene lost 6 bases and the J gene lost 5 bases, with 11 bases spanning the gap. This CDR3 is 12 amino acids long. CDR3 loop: CASSTGRNEQYF. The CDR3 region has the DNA TGTGCCAGTAGCACAGGGAGAAACGAGCAGTACTTC.

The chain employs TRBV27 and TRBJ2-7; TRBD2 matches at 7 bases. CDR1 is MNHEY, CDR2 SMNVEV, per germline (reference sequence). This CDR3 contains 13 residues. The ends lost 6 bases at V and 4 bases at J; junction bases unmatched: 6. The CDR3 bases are TGTGCCAGCAGCTACGCGGGGGATTACGAGCAGTACTTC. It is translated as CASSYAGDYEQYF.

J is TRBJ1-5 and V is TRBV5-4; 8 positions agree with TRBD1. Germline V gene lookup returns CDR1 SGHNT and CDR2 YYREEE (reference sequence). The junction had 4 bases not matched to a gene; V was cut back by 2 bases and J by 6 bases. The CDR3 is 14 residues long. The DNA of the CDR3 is TGTGCCAGCAGCTTCCAGGGGGCTGGTCAGCCCCAGCATTTT. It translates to CASSFQGAGQPQHF. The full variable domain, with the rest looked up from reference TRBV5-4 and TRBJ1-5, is ETGVTQSPTHLIKTRGQQVTLRCSSQSGHNTVSWYQQALGQGPQFIFQYYREEENGRGNFPPRFSGLQFPNYSSELNVNALELDDSALYLCASSFQGAGQPQHFGDGTRLSIL.

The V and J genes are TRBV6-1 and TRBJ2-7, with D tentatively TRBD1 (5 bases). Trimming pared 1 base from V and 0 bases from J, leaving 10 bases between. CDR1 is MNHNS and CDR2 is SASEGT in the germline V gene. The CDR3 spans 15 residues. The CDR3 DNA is TGTGCCAGCAGTGAAGGGGTCGACAGCTCCTACGAGCAGTACTTC. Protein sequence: CASSEGVDSSYEQYF.

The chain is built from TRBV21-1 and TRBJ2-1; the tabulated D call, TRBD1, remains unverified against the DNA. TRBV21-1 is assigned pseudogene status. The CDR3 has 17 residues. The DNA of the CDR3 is TGTGCCAGCAGCAAAGCGAGACAGACATCAGCCTACAATGAGCAGTTCTTC. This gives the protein CASSKARQTSAYNEQFF.

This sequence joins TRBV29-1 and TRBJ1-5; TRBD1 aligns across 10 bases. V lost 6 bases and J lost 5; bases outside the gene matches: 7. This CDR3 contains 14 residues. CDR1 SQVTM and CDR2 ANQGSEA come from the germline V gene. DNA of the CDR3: TGCAGCGTCCAAGGGACAGGGGACCATCAGCCCCAGCATTTT. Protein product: CSVQGTGDHQPQHF.

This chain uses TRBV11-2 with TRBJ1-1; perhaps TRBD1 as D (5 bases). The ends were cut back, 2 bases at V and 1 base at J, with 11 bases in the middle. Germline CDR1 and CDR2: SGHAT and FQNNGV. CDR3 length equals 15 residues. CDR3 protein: CASSLRGVWNTEAFF. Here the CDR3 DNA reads TGTGCCAGCAGCTTACGGGGGGTATGGAACACTGAAGCTTTCTTT.

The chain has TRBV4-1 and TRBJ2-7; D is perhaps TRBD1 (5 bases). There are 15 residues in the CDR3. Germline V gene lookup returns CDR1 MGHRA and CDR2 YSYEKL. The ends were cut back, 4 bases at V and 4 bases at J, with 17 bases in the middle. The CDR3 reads CASSLTIDSLYEQYF. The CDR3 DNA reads TGCGCCAGCAGCCTAACTATTGACAGTCTATACGAGCAGTACTTC.

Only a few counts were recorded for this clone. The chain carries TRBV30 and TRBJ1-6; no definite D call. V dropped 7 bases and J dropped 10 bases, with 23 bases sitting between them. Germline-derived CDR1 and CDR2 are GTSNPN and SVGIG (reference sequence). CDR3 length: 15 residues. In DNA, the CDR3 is TGTGCCTTCCTACCAAGCGGTTCTTTGGCCTCACCCCTCCACTTT. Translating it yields CAFLPSGSLASPLHF.

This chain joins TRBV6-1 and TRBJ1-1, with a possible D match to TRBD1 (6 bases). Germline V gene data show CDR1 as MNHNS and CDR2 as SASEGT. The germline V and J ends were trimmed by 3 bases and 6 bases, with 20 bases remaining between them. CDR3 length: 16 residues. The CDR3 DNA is TGTGCCAGCAGTGATGAATTTGGGGGCCTGGATGCTGAAGCTTTCTTT. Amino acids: CASSDEFGGLDAEAFF.

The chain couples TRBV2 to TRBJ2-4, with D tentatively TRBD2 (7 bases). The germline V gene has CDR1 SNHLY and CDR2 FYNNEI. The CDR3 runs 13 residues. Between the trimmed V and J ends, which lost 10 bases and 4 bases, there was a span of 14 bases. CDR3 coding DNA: TGTGCCATAGGGGGGGGCCGAAAAAACATTCAGTACTTC. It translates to CAIGGGRKNIQYF.

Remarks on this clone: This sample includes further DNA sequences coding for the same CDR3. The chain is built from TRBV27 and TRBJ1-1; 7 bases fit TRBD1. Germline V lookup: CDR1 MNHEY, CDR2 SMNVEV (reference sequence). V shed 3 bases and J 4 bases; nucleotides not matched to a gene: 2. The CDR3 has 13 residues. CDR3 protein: CASSFRQGTEAFF. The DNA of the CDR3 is TGTGCCAGCAGTTTTCGACAGGGCACTGAAGCTTTCTTT.

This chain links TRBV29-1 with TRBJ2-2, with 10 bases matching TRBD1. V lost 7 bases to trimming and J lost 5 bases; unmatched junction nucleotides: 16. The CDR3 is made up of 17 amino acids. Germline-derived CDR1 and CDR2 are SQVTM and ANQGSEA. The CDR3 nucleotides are TGCAGCGGATGCCGGGACAGGGGAACCCGAGGGACCGGGGAGCTGTTTTTT. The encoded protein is CSGCRDRGTRGTGELFF.

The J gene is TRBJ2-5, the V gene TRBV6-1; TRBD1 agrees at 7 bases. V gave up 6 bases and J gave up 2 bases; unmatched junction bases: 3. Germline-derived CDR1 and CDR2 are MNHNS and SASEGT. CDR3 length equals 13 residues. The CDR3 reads CASRSGQQETQYF. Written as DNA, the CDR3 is TGTGCCAGCAGATCGGGACAGCAAGAGACCCAGTACTTC.

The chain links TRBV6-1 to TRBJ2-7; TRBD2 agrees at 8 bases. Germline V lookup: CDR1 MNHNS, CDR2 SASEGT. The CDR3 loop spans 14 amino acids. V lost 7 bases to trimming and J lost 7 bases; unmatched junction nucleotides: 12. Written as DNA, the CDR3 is TGTGCCAGCACGGTGGCGGGGGGCGGGTGGGAGCAGTACTTC. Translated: CASTVAGGGWEQYF.

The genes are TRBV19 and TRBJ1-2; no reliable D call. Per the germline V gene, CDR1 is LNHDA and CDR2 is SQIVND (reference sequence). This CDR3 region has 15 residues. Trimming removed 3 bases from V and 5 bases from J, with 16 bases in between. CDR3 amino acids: CASSISPLAIYGYTF. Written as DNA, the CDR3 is TGTGCCAGTAGTATTTCCCCGTTAGCTATTTATGGCTACACCTTC.